This T cell receptor beta chain comes out of a study of T cells in Graves' hyperthyroidism and ophthalmopathy. The PBMCs were sourced from fresh peripheral blood (around 10 ml). The V end was cut by 2 bases, the J end by 4 bases, with 11 bases between. The CDR3 is 14 residues long. In germline, CDR1 is LGHNA, CDR2 YSLEER. The investigators amplified TCR beta CDR3 regions from RNA transcripts. In the first-round RT-PCR of the TCR CDR3, the HTBI primer set was used. TCRdb re-analysed the multiplex PCR reads in MiXCR, keeping a single row per CDR3 protein. The sample has roughly 700,000 distinct CDR3 sequences, approximately 40% seen once.

The sequence came from a woman between 40 and 50 years old with Graves' hyperthyroidism. The V gene is TRBV4-3, the J gene TRBJ1-2, with D perhaps matching TRBD1 (5 bases). The sequenced sample was blood. The CDR3 here is CASSQTGTVYGYTF. CDR3 nucleotide sequence: TGCGCCAGCAGCCAAACCGGGACGGTCTATGGCTACACCTTC.